This TCR beta chain was retrieved from a study of T-cell reconstitution after alpha-beta-depleted transplantation in children. Researchers prepared the TCRbeta library using unique molecular identifiers, the study reports. TCRdb ran MiXCR on the PCR reads and lists one entry per CDR3 protein. The sample includes hundreds of thousands of distinct CDR3 sequences, 11% of them seen just once. Trimming stripped 6 bases from V and 3 bases from J, with 7 bases between. CDR3 length equals 11 residues. CDR1 is DFQATT, CDR2 SNEGSKA, per germline (reference sequence). This clonotype appeared many times. Its target is not known. Study-level results: Several hundred expanded graft clones reportedly supplied alpha-beta T cells about two months after transplant. T-cell counts and diversity were attributed mostly to newly produced T cells one year after transplant.

The specimen comprised PBMCs, sampled before TCRalphabeta/CD19-depleted stem cell transplant. The chain links TRBV20-1 to TRBJ2-3; D might be TRBD2 (5 bases). The TCR comes from a child younger than two with acute myeloid leukemia, due to receive a stem cell transplant. The CDR3 loop reads CSARETDTQYF. For the CDR3, the DNA is TGCAGTGCGAGGGAGACAGATACGCAGTATTTT.